A selection of T cell receptor beta chains follows, all from one sample in a study of beta chain features in type 1 diabetes. Sequenced by immunoSEQ multiplex PCR; TCRdb stores in-frame clones only, minus some. Among approximately 40,000 clones listed, about 50% were seen once. Sequencing was carried out using stem cell memory CD4+ T cells from blood. The receptors come from a woman aged 30 to 39 in good health. The conserved cysteine and the conserved F or W are not part of the CDR3 here. Fields, in order: D gene, V gene, CDR3 protein. D genes are given only for firm matches.

d_gene: TRBD1
v_gene: TRBV29-1
CDR3aa: SVQGTGGSGREQY

d_gene: .
v_gene: TRBV28
CDR3aa: ASSRETDTQY

d_gene: .
v_gene: TRBV7-3
CDR3aa: ASSLVTGEYEQY

d_gene: TRBD2
v_gene: TRBV5-1
CDR3aa: ASSFGLAADTQY

d_gene: .
v_gene: TRBV19
CDR3aa: ASSILDTGYGYT

d_gene: .
v_gene: TRBV18
CDR3aa: ASSVGRNQPQH

d_gene: TRBD2
v_gene: TRBV18
CDR3aa: ASSPQGGETQY

d_gene: TRBD1
v_gene: TRBV19
CDR3aa: ASSIGVAGGTLSYNEQF

d_gene: TRBD2
v_gene: TRBV27
CDR3aa: ASSLFFGLAGDTYNEQF

d_gene: TRBD1
v_gene: TRBV28
CDR3aa: ASSFIPQRTGGNQPQH

d_gene: TRBD1
v_gene: TRBV5-1
CDR3aa: ASSQGQSDTQY

d_gene: TRBD2
v_gene: TRBV2
CDR3aa: ASRGTSNTGELF

d_gene: .
v_gene: TRBV15
CDR3aa: ASRPERDLYNEQF

d_gene: TRBD2
v_gene: TRBV28
CDR3aa: ASERGDTTDTQY

d_gene: .
v_gene: TRBV18
CDR3aa: ASSLQETQY

d_gene: .
v_gene: TRBV28
CDR3aa: ASSPGVNEKLF

d_gene: .
v_gene: TRBV19
CDR3aa: ASTKMGQGPDTQY

d_gene: .
v_gene: TRBV7-8
CDR3aa: ASSSALAEAF

d_gene: .
v_gene: TRBV7-9
CDR3aa: ASSSTVTYYGYT

d_gene: TRBD1
v_gene: TRBV7-2
CDR3aa: ASSSTGGAKGYT

d_gene: .
v_gene: TRBV9
CDR3aa: ASSSGGWGRNQPQH

d_gene: TRBD2
v_gene: TRBV19
CDR3aa: ASSQGLAGNENEQF

d_gene: TRBD1
v_gene: TRBV4-3
CDR3aa: ASSQDGRGQGGHEQY

d_gene: .
v_gene: TRBV6-6
CDR3aa: ASSPRLASSYEQY

d_gene: .
v_gene: TRBV18
CDR3aa: ASSPQFHENEKLF

d_gene: TRBD2
v_gene: TRBV7-2
CDR3aa: ASSLFSAGGQETQY

d_gene: .
v_gene: TRBV11-3
CDR3aa: ASSLVGQRTQY

d_gene: TRBD2
v_gene: TRBV27
CDR3aa: ASRDLAGVAETQY

d_gene: .
v_gene: TRBV28
CDR3aa: ASRYSGHTGELF

d_gene: TRBD2
v_gene: TRBV19
CDR3aa: ASSIDSPRTSGMETQY

d_gene: TRBD1
v_gene: TRBV4-2
CDR3aa: ASSQATGARLNTEAF